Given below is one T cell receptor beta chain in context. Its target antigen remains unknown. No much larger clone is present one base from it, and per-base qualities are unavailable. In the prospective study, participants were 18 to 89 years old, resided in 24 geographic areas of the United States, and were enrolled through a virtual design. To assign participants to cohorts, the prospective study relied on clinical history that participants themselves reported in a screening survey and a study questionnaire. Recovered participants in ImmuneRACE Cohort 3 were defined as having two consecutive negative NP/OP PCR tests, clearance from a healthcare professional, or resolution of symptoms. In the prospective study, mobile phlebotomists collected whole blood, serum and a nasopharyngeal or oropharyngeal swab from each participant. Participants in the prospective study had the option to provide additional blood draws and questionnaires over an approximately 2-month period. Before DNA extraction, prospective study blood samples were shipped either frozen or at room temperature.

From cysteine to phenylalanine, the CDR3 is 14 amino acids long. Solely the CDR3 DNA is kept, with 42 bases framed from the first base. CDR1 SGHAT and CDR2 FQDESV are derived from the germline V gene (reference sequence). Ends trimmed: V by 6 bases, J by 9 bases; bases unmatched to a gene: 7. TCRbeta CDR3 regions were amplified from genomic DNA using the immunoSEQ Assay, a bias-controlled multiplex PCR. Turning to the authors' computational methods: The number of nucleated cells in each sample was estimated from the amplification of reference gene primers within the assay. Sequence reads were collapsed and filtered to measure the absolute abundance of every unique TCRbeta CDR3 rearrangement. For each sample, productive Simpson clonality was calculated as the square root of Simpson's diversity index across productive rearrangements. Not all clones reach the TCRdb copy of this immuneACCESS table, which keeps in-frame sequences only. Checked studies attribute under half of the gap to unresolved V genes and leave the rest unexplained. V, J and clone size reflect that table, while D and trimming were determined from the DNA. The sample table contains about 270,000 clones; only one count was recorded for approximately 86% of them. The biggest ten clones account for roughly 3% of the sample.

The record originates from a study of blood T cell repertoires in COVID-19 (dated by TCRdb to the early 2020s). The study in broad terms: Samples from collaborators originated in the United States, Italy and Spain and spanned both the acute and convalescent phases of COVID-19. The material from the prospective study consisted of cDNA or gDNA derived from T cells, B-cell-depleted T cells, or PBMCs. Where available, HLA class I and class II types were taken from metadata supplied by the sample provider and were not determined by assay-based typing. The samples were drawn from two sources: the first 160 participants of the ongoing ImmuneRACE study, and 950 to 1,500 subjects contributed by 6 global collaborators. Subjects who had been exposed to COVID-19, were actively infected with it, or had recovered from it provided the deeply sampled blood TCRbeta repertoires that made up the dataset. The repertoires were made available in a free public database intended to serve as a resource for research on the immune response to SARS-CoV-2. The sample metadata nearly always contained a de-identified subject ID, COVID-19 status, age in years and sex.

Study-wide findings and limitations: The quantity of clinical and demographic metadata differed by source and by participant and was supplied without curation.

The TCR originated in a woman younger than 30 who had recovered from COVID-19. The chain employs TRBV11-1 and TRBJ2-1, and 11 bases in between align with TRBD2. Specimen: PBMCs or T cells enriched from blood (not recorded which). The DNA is TGTGCCAGCAGTTATAGCGGGAGGGCCGGTGAGCAGTTCTTC. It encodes CASSYSGRAGEQFF.